This TCR beta chain stems from a study of blood T cell repertoires in COVID-19. For the study at large: Researchers got acute and convalescent COVID-19 samples from the United States, Italy and Spain. In each case, the material was cDNA or gDNA derived from T cells, B-cell-depleted T cells, or PBMCs.

Original analysis: Scientists estimated how many nucleated cells there were by amplifying reference gene primers. The assay was immunoSEQ multiplex PCR, and TCRdb's table has in-frame clones only and misses some. The V and J calls and clone size were taken over from that table, and D and trimming were inferred from the DNA. The sample lists around 250,000 clones, less than 90% seen once, with 5.5% to 8% in the top ten. The CDR3 length is 12 residues. The germline V gene has CDR1 MDHEN and CDR2 SYDVKM. J gave up 7 bases and V 4 bases, and 3 bases lay outside the gene matches. Sample: peripheral blood. This clonotype was sampled from a man aged 60 to 69 with acute or convalescent COVID-19. The chain carries TRBV28 and TRBJ1-2, with TRBD1 matching over 7 bases. CDR3 amino acids: CASSSTGLGYTF. The CDR3 DNA is TGTGCCAGCAGTTCGACAGGGCTTGGCTACACCTTC.